Below are 26 T cell receptor beta chains sequenced from a single sample in a study of monozygotic twins with inflammatory bowel disease. TCRdb reprocessed the 5' RACE reads, with one entry per CDR3 protein and no DNA. This sample's clone table lists nearly 450,000 distinct CDR3 sequences. The source material was blood. The source is a human donor with ulcerative colitis or Crohn's disease, or a healthy co-twin of an affected twin (not recorded which).

This chain links TRBV12-3 or TRBV12-4 with TRBJ1-1. This CDR3 region has 15 residues. CDR3 in amino acids: CASSLAAWRGTEAFF.

The rearrangement joins TRBV28 to TRBJ2-7; TCRdb's D gene call, TRBD1, goes unchecked for lack of DNA. Germline V gene data show CDR1 as MDHEN and CDR2 as SYDVKM. The CDR3 is made up of 15 amino acids. CDR3 loop: CASSSNRGTPYEQYF.

The chain carries TRBV20-1 and TRBJ2-7; TCRdb's D gene call, TRBD1, goes unchecked for lack of DNA. Germline-derived CDR1 and CDR2 are DFQATT and SNEGSKA (reference sequence). The CDR3 runs to 11 residues. The CDR3 protein is CSASIPGGQYF.

J is TRBJ2-2 and V is TRBV2. Germline CDR1 reads SNHLY; CDR2 reads FYNNEI. The CDR3 length is 11 residues. CDR3 region: CASRDLQGLFF.

The V call is TRBV4-2, the J call TRBJ1-4. Germline CDR1 LGHNA, CDR2 YNFKEQ. CDR3 length: 18 amino acids. This CDR3 is CASSQGAGRTSTNEKLFF.

The J gene is TRBJ1-5, the V gene TRBV5-1; lacking DNA, the TRBD1 call made by TCRdb goes unchecked. The CDR3 spans 15 residues. The germline V gene has CDR1 SGHRS and CDR2 YFSETQ. The CDR3 reads CASSFGTASNQPQHF.

The chain combines TRBV3-1 with TRBJ2-2; TCRdb's D gene call, TRBD2, goes unchecked for lack of DNA. The length of the CDR3 is 15 residues. Germline CDR1 LGHDT, CDR2 YNNKEL (reference sequence). CDR3 loop: CASSKGLADTGELFF.

The V gene is TRBV12-3 or TRBV12-4, the J gene TRBJ2-1; there is no DNA to check the TCRdb D call of TRBD2. CDR3 length: 14 residues. This chain's CDR3 is CASSGLAGVGEQFF.

This chain joins TRBV7-9 and TRBJ2-3; TCRdb calls TRBD2, which cannot be checked without DNA. From germline, CDR1 is SEHNR and CDR2 FQNEAQ (reference sequence). The CDR3 consists of 14 residues. The CDR3 sequence: CASSSSLRTDTQYF.

The chain combines TRBV19 with TRBJ1-2. CDR1 is LNHDA and CDR2 is SQIVND in the germline V gene (reference sequence). CDR3 length: 13 residues. The CDR3 loop is CASSMWPIYGYTF.

The chain employs TRBV4-2 and TRBJ2-7; TCRdb selects TRBD1, and the lack of DNA leaves this call unchecked. The CDR3 has 16 amino acids. The germline CDR1 and CDR2 sequences are LGHNA and YNFKEQ. The CDR3 spells CASSQDAGQGADEQYF.

This chain joins TRBV28 and TRBJ2-1. Germline V gene lookup returns CDR1 MDHEN and CDR2 SYDVKM. There are 13 residues in the CDR3. The CDR3 spells CASSSRFGHEQFF.

The rearrangement joins TRBV4-2 to TRBJ2-1; TCRdb names TRBD2, which stays unverified in the absence of DNA. Germline values: CDR1 LGHNA, CDR2 YNFKEQ. This CDR3 contains 15 residues. The CDR3 loop reads CASSQVRGDHNEQFF.

The J gene is TRBJ2-5, the V gene TRBV5-5; there is no DNA to check the TCRdb D call of TRBD2. The length of the CDR3 is 14 residues. CDR1 SGHKS and CDR2 YYEKEE come from the germline V gene (reference sequence). The CDR3 sequence is CASSLEGLRETQYF.

V and J are TRBV2 and TRBJ1-5; the TCRdb call, TRBD1, lacks DNA for checking. Germline CDR1 SNHLY, CDR2 FYNNEI. The CDR3 has 15 residues. This CDR3 reads CASRTGGYSNQPQHF.

The chain joins TRBV5-1 to TRBJ2-4; without DNA, the TCRdb call of TRBD1 cannot be checked. Germline CDR1 reads SGHRS; CDR2 reads YFSETQ. The CDR3 runs 14 residues. This chain's CDR3 is CASSLSRGVNIQYF.

This chain connects TRBV12-3 or TRBV12-4 to TRBJ1-6. The CDR3 contains 14 residues. The CDR3 loop reads CASSLAVHNSPLHF.

The chain uses TRBV28 and TRBJ2-1; TCRdb gives TRBD2 as the D gene, but with no DNA this cannot be confirmed. This CDR3 has 15 amino acids. CDR1 is MDHEN, CDR2 SYDVKM, per germline. CDR3 residues: CASRREPISYNEQFF.

The chain carries TRBV15 and TRBJ2-1; TCRdb outputs TRBD1, but without DNA this stays unchecked. There are 16 residues in the CDR3. Germline lookup yields CDR1 LNHNV and CDR2 YYDKDF (reference sequence). The CDR3 sequence: CATSRDRGNLYNEQFF.

The chain couples TRBV5-4 to TRBJ1-3. CDR3 size: 14 residues. The germline V gene has CDR1 SGHNT and CDR2 YYREEE (reference sequence). The CDR3 reads CASSSSTSGNTIYF.

V and J are TRBV27 and TRBJ2-5; the TRBD1 assignment by TCRdb is unverifiable without DNA. CDR1 is MNHEY, CDR2 SMNVEV, per germline (reference sequence). The CDR3 sequence is 14 residues long. CDR3 protein: CASSSLQGRETQYF.

The J gene is TRBJ2-6, the V gene TRBV7-2. The CDR3 length is 15 residues. Germline V gene sequence: CDR1 SGHTA, CDR2 FQGNSA. Here the CDR3 reads CASSSQGPGANVLTF.

V and J are TRBV9 and TRBJ1-5. CDR3 length equals 13 residues. CDR1 and CDR2 from the germline V gene are SGDLS and YYNGEE. CDR3 sequence reads: CASSLGWNQPQHF.

The chain combines TRBV28 with TRBJ2-1; the D call from TCRdb, TRBD2, cannot be confirmed without DNA. CDR1 MDHEN and CDR2 SYDVKM come from the germline V gene. The CDR3 spans 15 residues. CDR3 protein: CASSPNALSYNEQFF.

V and J are TRBV29-1 and TRBJ1-4. Germline V gene data show CDR1 as SQVTM and CDR2 as ANQGSEA. CDR3 size: 17 residues. CDR3: CSVEIGASYATNEKLFF.

The genes are TRBV4-2 and TRBJ2-1; the TRBD2 assignment by TCRdb is unverifiable without DNA. The CDR3 contains 16 residues. The germline gives CDR1 LGHNA, CDR2 YNFKEQ. CDR3 region: CASSLLPGLAYNEQFF.